The clone carrying this TCR beta chain has only a few counts. The antigen remains unidentified. One end of the junction is discordant with germline, which a read error may explain. This CDR3 spans 15 amino acids. Germline loops: CDR1 LGHDT, CDR2 YNNKEL (reference sequence). Unique molecular identifiers were carried by the TCR beta cDNA libraries. The T cell input of roughly 0.95 to 10 million gave roughly 460,000 cDNA molecules. Using its own MiXCR run on the PCR reads, TCRdb lists one record per CDR3 protein. This sample has some 690,000 distinct CDR3 sequences; 30% occur once, and the top ten carry 0.5% to 0.6%. The data are from a study of post-analysis software for immune sequencing data. On the study more broadly: In terms of disease course, relapsing-remitting, secondary progressive and progressive-relapsing multiple sclerosis were included. Overall study findings and caveats: Comparison of patients with controls showed a handful of TRBV segments more frequent in patients, TRBV5-6, TRBV5-1 and TRBV20-1 among them. Relative to controls, patients with multiple sclerosis showed significantly lower normalized Chao1 diversity. Under F measure analysis, samples from one preparation batch co-clustered strongly.

The sequencing input was blood. This sequence originates from a girl aged 10-17 years with multiple sclerosis. The chain couples TRBV3-1 to TRBJ1-1; D possibly corresponds to TRBD1 (5 bases). The CDR3 region has the DNA TGTGCCAGCAGCCAAGGTGGTGGGGGAGCCACTGAGGCTTTCTTT. Protein sequence: CASSQGGGGATEAFF.